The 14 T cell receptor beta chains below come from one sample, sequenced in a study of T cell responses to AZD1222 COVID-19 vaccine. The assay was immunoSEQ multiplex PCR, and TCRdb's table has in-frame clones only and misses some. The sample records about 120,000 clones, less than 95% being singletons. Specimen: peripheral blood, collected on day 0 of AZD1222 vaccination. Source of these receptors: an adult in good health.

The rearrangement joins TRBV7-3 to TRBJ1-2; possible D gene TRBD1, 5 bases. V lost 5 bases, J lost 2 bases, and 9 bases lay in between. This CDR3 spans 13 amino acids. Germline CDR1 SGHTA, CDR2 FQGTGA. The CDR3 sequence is CASSPGPNYGYTF. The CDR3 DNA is TGTGCCAGCAGCCCGGGACCGAACTATGGCTACACCTTC.

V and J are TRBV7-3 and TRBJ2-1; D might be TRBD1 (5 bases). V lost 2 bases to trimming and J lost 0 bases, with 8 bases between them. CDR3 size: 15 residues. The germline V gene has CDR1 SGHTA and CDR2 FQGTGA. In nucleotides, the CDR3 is TGTGCCAGCAGCTTAGACAGAGGCTCCTACAATGAGCAGTTCTTC. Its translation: CASSLDRGSYNEQFF.

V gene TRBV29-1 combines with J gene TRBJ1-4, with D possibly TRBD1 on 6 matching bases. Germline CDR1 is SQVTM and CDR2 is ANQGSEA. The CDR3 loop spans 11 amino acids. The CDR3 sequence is CAQGMNEKLFF. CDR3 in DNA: TGCGCCCAGGGGATGAATGAAAAACTGTTTTTT.

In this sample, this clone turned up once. CDR3 sequence (DNA): TGTGCCAGCAGCCCGCCCATACTGAACACCGGGGAGCTGTTTTTT. It is translated as CASSPPILNTGELFF. The rearrangement links TRBV7-9 to TRBJ2-2; D is uncertain. The germline V and J ends were trimmed by 5 bases and 1 base, with 11 bases remaining between them. The CDR3 runs 15 residues. The germline V gene has CDR1 SEHNR and CDR2 FQNEAQ (reference sequence).

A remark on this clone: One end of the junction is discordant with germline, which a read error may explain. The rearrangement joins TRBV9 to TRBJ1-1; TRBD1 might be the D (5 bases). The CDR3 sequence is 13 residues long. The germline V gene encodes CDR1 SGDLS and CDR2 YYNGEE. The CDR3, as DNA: TGTGCCAGCAGGGTAGACAGCAAAACTGAAGCTTTCTTT. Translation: CASRVDSKTEAFF.

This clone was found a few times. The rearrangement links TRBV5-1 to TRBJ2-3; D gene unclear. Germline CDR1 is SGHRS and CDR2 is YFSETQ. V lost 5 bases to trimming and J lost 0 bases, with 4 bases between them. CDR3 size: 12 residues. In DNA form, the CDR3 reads TGCGCCAGCAGAGCTAGCACAGATACGCAGTATTTT. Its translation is CASRASTDTQYF.

CDR3 residues: CASSLFGGGLETQYF. The CDR3 DNA reads TGTGCCAGCAGCTTGTTCGGAGGGGGCTTGGAGACCCAGTACTTC. This sequence joins TRBV5-5 and TRBJ2-5; a possible D gene is TRBD1 (7 bases). Germline lookup yields CDR1 SGHKS and CDR2 YYEKEE (reference sequence). This CDR3 has 15 residues. Trimming left V 1 base short and J 5 bases short, with 15 bases between.

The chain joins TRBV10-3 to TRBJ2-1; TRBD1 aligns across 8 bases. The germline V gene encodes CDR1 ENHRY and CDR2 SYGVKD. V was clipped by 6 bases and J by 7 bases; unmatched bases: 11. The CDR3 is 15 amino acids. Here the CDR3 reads CAIRVPGTGENEQFF. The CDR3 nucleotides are TGTGCCATCAGAGTCCCGGGGACAGGTGAAAATGAGCAGTTCTTC.

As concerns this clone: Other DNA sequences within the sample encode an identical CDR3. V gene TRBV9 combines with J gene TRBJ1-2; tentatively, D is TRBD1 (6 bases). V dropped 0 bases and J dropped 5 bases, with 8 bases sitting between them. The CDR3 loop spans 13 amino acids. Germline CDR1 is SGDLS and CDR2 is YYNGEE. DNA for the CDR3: TGTGCCAGCAGCGTAGGCAGGGGATATGGCTACACCTTC. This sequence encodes CASSVGRGYGYTF.

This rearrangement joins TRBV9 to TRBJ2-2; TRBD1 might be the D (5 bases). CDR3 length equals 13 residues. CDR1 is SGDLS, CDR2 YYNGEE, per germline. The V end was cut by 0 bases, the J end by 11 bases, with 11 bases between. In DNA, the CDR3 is TGTGCCAGCAGCGTAGGGGGCGGAACTGAGCTGTTTTTT. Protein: CASSVGGGTELFF.

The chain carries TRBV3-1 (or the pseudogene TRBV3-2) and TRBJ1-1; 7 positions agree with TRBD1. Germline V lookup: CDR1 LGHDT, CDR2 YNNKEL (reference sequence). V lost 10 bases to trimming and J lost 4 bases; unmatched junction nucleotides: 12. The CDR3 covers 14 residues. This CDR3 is CATRQGGTTTEAFF. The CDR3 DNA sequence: TGTGCCACTAGGCAGGGGGGCACGACCACTGAAGCTTTCTTT.

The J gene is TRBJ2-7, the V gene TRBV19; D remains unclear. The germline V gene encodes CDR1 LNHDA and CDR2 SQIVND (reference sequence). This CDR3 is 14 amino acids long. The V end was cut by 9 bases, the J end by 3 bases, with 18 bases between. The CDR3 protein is CASHRNGAFYEQYF. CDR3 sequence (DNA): TGTGCCAGCCACCGAAACGGCGCATTCTACGAGCAGTACTTC. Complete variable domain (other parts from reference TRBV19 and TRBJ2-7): DGGITQSPKYLFRKEGQNVTLSCEQNLNHDAMYWYRQDPGQGLRLIYYSQIVNDFQKGDIAEGYSVSREKKESFPLTVTSAQKNPTAFYLCASHRNGAFYEQYFGPGTRLTVT.

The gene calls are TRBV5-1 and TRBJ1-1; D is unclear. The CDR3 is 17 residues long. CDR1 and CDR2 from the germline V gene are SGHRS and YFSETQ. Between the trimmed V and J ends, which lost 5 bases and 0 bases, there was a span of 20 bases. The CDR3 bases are TGCGCCAGCAGACCCGGGAGCCCCTTCCCGTTGAACACTGAAGCTTTCTTT. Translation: CASRPGSPFPLNTEAFF.

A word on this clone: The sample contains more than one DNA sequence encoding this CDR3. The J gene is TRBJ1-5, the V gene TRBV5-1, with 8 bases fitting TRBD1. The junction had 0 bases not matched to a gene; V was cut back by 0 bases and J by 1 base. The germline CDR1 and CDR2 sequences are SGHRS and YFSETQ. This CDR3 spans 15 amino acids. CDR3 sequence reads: CASSLDRGSNQPQHF. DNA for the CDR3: TGCGCCAGCAGCTTGGACAGGGGGAGCAATCAGCCCCAGCATTTT.